The 20 T cell receptor beta chains reported below all come from one sample, sequenced in a study of CD8 T cells in ankylosing spondylitis. Each CDR3 protein is one row after TCRdb ran MiXCR on the 5' RACE reads. The sample lists 8,500 to 10,000 distinct CDR3 sequences, around 6% seen once, with approximately 40% in the top ten. Sequencing was performed on blood, either unsorted or a sorted T cell fraction (not recorded which). The receptor source for this set is a female donor with ankylosing spondylitis or in good health (not recorded which).

Only a few counts were recorded for this clonotype. The chain employs TRBV9 and TRBJ1-5; no reliable D call. The CDR3 loop spans 16 amino acids. Trimming stripped 3 bases from V and 0 bases from J, with 13 bases between. CDR1 is SGDLS, CDR2 YYNGEE, per germline. The CDR3 protein is CASSAGGVDSNQPQHF. CDR3 coding DNA: TGTGCCAGCAGCGCGGGCGGGGTTGATAGCAATCAGCCCCAGCATTTT.

This clonotype appeared a few times. The chain joins TRBV9 to TRBJ2-7; TRBD2 agrees at 7 bases. The V gene end was trimmed by 0 bases and the J gene end by 3 bases; junction bases not matched to a gene: 3. Per germline, CDR1 SGDLS and CDR2 YYNGEE. The CDR3 runs 14 residues. CDR3 sequence (DNA): TGTGCCAGCAGCGTAGGACTAGCTAACTACGAGCAGTACTTC. Translating it yields CASSVGLANYEQYF.

This clonotype has ten or more counts. V gene TRBV9 combines with J gene TRBJ2-1, with D perhaps TRBD1 (6 bases). Between the trimmed V and J ends, which lost 0 bases and 3 bases, there was a span of 10 bases. Germline-derived CDR1 and CDR2 are SGDLS and YYNGEE. The CDR3 runs 15 residues. The CDR3, as DNA: TGTGCCAGCAGCGTAGAGGGACACCTCTACAATGAGCAGTTCTTC. This gives the protein CASSVEGHLYNEQFF.

This clonotype rates as medium-sized. The CDR3 sequence: CASSVADNYNSPLHF. CDR3 coding DNA: TGTGCCAGCAGCGTAGCGGACAACTATAATTCACCCCTCCACTTT. The V gene is TRBV9, the J gene TRBJ1-6; D possibly corresponds to TRBD1 (5 bases). Per the germline V gene, CDR1 is SGDLS and CDR2 is YYNGEE. With 0 bases removed from V and 3 bases from J, the gap between germline ends came to 7 bases. This CDR3 spans 15 amino acids.

In this sample, this clonotype turned up a few times. The chain joins TRBV9 to TRBJ2-1; D may correspond to TRBD1 or TRBD2 (5 bases each). V lost 3 bases to trimming and J lost 0 bases, with 13 bases between them. CDR1 and CDR2 from the germline V gene are SGDLS and YYNGEE. This CDR3 comprises 16 residues. In DNA form, the CDR3 reads TGTGCCAGCAGCGGAAGAGGGGCAGTCTCCTACAATGAGCAGTTCTTC. The encoded protein is CASSGRGAVSYNEQFF.

In this sample, this clonotype turned up many times. The chain has TRBV9 and TRBJ2-3; D unclear. This CDR3 is 15 amino acids long. V shed 2 bases and J shed 4 bases, with 14 bases lying between them. Germline CDR1 and CDR2: SGDLS and YYNGEE. CDR3 in amino acids: CASSVTGNLADTQYF. The DNA for the CDR3 is TGTGCCAGCAGCGTCACCGGTAATTTAGCAGATACGCAGTATTTT.

This clonotype was recorded at least ten times. The chain carries TRBV9 and TRBJ2-1; 11 bases fit TRBD2. The CDR3 extends over 16 amino acids. With V trimmed by 2 bases and J by 2 bases, 3 bases remained unmatched. Germline CDR1 and CDR2: SGDLS and YYNGEE. The CDR3 DNA sequence: TGTGCCAGCAGCGTGGTAGCGGGGGGGGCCTACAATGAGCAGTTCTTC. Encoded protein: CASSVVAGGAYNEQFF.

The table lists this clonotype with many counts. V usage is TRBV9 and J usage is TRBJ2-7; 9 nucleotides agree with TRBD2. Germline values: CDR1 SGDLS, CDR2 YYNGEE. The V gene end was trimmed by 0 bases and the J gene end by 5 bases; junction bases not matched to a gene: 3. The CDR3 length is 14 residues. This CDR3 reads CASSVEPSGNEQYF. In DNA form, the CDR3 reads TGTGCCAGCAGCGTAGAACCTAGCGGGAACGAGCAGTACTTC.

This clonotype was recorded many times. CDR3 region: CASSVGGDGNQPQHF. The CDR3 DNA reads TGTGCCAGCAGCGTAGGGGGTGACGGCAATCAGCCCCAGCATTTT. The chain couples TRBV9 to TRBJ1-5; no reliable D call. Looked up from germline, CDR1 is SGDLS and CDR2 is YYNGEE. The CDR3 consists of 15 residues. V was shortened by 0 bases and J by 2 bases, with 9 bases between the two germline ends.

This clonotype was counted between two and nine times. In DNA form, the CDR3 reads TGTGCCAGCAGCCCCCCCGGACAGGGACAAGAGACCCAGTACTTC. It codes for CASSPPGQGQETQYF. The chain recombines TRBV9 with TRBJ2-5; TRBD1 matches at 8 bases. The CDR3 consists of 15 residues. Germline values: CDR1 SGDLS, CDR2 YYNGEE. With 4 bases clipped from V and 2 bases from J, the junction kept 7 bases outside the gene matches.

This clonotype was counted many times. This rearrangement joins TRBV9 to TRBJ2-1; 8 bases line up with TRBD2. The trim removed 3 bases at V and 4 bases at J, leaving 9 bases unmatched. The CDR3 spans 16 residues. Germline CDR1 reads SGDLS; CDR2 reads YYNGEE. Here the CDR3 reads CASSALSGGPYNEQFF. CDR3 coding DNA: TGTGCCAGCAGCGCCCTTTCGGGGGGGCCTTACAATGAGCAGTTCTTC.

This clonotype is judged large. V and J are TRBV9 and TRBJ1-1; 8 bases fit TRBD1. With V trimmed by 4 bases and J by 5 bases, 13 bases remained unmatched. CDR1 and CDR2 (germline): SGDLS, YYNGEE. The CDR3 is 16 residues long. CDR3 protein: CASSTGQGKSSTEAFF. The CDR3 nucleotides read TGTGCCAGCAGCACCGGACAGGGTAAAAGCTCGACTGAAGCTTTCTTT.

The chain links TRBV9 to TRBJ2-7; D gene uncertain. The germline CDR1 and CDR2 sequences are SGDLS and YYNGEE. The CDR3 length is 14 residues. The V gene lost 0 bases and the J gene lost 0 bases, with 7 bases spanning the gap. The CDR3 coding sequence is TGTGCCAGCAGCGTAGGGTCTAGCTCCTACGAGCAGTACTTC. Translated: CASSVGSSSYEQYF.

This clonotype was seen repeatedly, ten times or more. This sequence joins TRBV9 and TRBJ2-2; the D gene is possibly TRBD2 (6 bases). Germline lookup yields CDR1 SGDLS and CDR2 YYNGEE. Trimming took 4 bases from V and 3 from J, leaving 16 bases between them. The CDR3 runs 16 residues. The CDR3 coding sequence is TGTGCCAGCAGCCCCCCAAGAGGAGGGGACACCGGGGAGCTGTTTTTT. Translated: CASSPPRGGDTGELFF.

In this sample, this clonotype turned up many times. V gene TRBV9 combines with J gene TRBJ2-7; D may correspond to TRBD1 or TRBD2 (6 bases each). CDR3 size: 16 residues. Germline values: CDR1 SGDLS, CDR2 YYNGEE. Trimming shortened V by 0 bases and J by 4 bases, and 17 bases separated the two germline ends. The CDR3 bases are TGTGCCAGCAGCGTAGGAGGCGGGACATCCGAGTACGAGCAGTACTTC. Translation: CASSVGGGTSEYEQYF.

The chain employs TRBV9 and TRBJ1-4; TRBD1 matches at 7 bases. V trimming: 3 bases; J trimming: 0 bases; junction bases outside the gene matches: 5. Germline CDR1 is SGDLS and CDR2 is YYNGEE. The CDR3 spans 16 residues. In nucleotides, the CDR3 is TGTGCCAGCAGCGGCGGGGGGACAGCAACTAATGAAAAACTGTTTTTT. Translated, it gives CASSGGGTATNEKLFF.

This clonotype was seen at least ten times. The rearrangement links TRBV9 to TRBJ2-5; possible D gene TRBD1, 5 bases. Per the germline V gene, CDR1 is SGDLS and CDR2 is YYNGEE. Trimming removed 0 bases from V and 5 bases from J, with 14 bases in between. This CDR3 spans 15 amino acids. The CDR3: CASSVEGRVDETQYF. For the CDR3, the DNA is TGTGCCAGCAGCGTAGAAGGCAGGGTGGACGAGACCCAGTACTTC.

In its sample, this clonotype was seen many times. V and J are TRBV9 and TRBJ2-7; D assignment may be TRBD1 or TRBD2 (7 bases each). V was pared by 4 bases and J by 3 bases, with 17 bases between. From germline, CDR1 is SGDLS and CDR2 YYNGEE. The CDR3 is 15 amino acids. The CDR3 DNA follows: TGTGCCAGCAGCCCAGGGGGGGGGGCTGGCTACGAGCAGTACTTC. Translation gives CASSPGGGAGYEQYF.

By sample share, this clonotype is large. The chain carries TRBV9 and TRBJ2-1; 12 bases line up with TRBD2. Looked up from germline, CDR1 is SGDLS and CDR2 is YYNGEE. The J segment lost 5 bases and the V segment lost 3 bases, leaving 15 bases of the junction unmatched. The CDR3 has 19 amino acids. The CDR3 reads CASSALAGGPKRRDNEQFF. CDR3 in DNA: TGTGCCAGCAGCGCTCTAGCGGGAGGGCCCAAGCGGCGGGACAATGAGCAGTTCTTC.

At least ten counts were recorded for this clonotype. The rearrangement joins TRBV9 to TRBJ2-7; possible D gene TRBD1, 5 bases. The germline gives CDR1 SGDLS, CDR2 YYNGEE. The CDR3 covers 13 residues. V lost 4 bases, J lost 4 bases, and 12 bases lay in between. CDR3 sequence reads: CASSPRQTYEQYF. CDR3 sequence (DNA): TGTGCCAGCAGCCCAAGACAGACTTACGAGCAGTACTTC.